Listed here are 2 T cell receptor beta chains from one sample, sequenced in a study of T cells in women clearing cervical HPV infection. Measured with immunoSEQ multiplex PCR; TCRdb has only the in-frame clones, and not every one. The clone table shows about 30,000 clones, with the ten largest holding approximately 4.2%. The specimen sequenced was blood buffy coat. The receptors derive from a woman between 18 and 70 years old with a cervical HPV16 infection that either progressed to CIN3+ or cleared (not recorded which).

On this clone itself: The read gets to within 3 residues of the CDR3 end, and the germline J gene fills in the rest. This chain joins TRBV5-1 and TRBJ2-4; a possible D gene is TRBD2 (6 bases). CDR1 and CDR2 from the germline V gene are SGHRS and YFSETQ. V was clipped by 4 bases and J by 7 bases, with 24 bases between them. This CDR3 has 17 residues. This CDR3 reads CASSLGPGGEVGNIQYF. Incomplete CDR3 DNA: TGCGCCAGCAGCCTTGGTCCAGGAGGGGAGGTGGGGAACATT.

CDR3 sequence reads: CASSLGGRTDTQYF. The CDR3 DNA, read in part, is TGTGCCAGCAGCTTGGGCGGGAGGACAGATACG. This chain links TRBV11-3 with TRBJ2-3; the match to TRBD2 covers 8 bases. Coverage ceases 3 residues before the CDR3 finishes, and the germline J gene fills in the end. This CDR3 is built from 14 residues. V was pared by 3 bases and J by 3 bases, with 2 bases of the junction left unmatched. CDR1 is SGHNT, CDR2 YENEEA, per germline. Based on the CDR3 plus reference TRBV11-3 and TRBJ2-3, the full variable domain is EAGVVQSPRYKIIEKKQPVAFWCNPISGHNTLYWYLQNLGQGPELLIRYENEEAVDDSQLPKDRFSAERLKGVDSTLKIQPAELGDSAVYLCASSLGGRTDTQYFGPGTRLTVL.